The 5 T cell receptor beta chains listed next were all sequenced from one sample in a study of CD8+ T cells in alopecia areata. The sequencing template was cDNA reverse transcribed from extracted RNA. Measured with immunoSEQ multiplex PCR; TCRdb has only the in-frame clones, and not every one. Of some 150,000 clones listed, roughly 50% were seen once; the top ten hold around 6.6%. Specimen: CD4+ T cells sorted from blood, collected at week 0. These TCRs come from a human donor with alopecia areata.

This chain links TRBV7-2 with TRBJ2-5, with D uncertain. V lost 8 bases, J lost 2 bases, and 18 bases lay in between. CDR3 size: 15 residues. The germline V gene encodes CDR1 SGHTA and CDR2 FQGNSA. The CDR3 sequence: CASSTTAVEQETQYF. CDR3 bases: TGTGCCAGCTCGACAACGGCGGTAGAGCAAGAGACCCAGTACTTC.

The CDR3 DNA sequence: TGCAGCGTTGAAGGGGGGACAGGGCATGGCTACACCTTC. It codes for CSVEGGTGHGYTF. The chain has TRBV29-1 and TRBJ1-2, with 9 bases lining up with TRBD1. There are 13 residues in the CDR3. From germline, CDR1 is SQVTM and CDR2 ANQGSEA. The trim removed 1 base at V and 6 bases at J, leaving 3 bases unmatched.

The CDR3 DNA is TGTGCCAGCTCGCGGCCGGGGGCTGCGGGGTCTGAAGCTTTCTTT. Protein: CASSRPGAAGSEAFF. The chain couples TRBV18 to TRBJ1-1; possible D gene TRBD1, 6 bases. This CDR3 has 15 residues. The V and J ends lost 6 bases and 6 bases respectively, with 20 bases between them. The germline CDR1 and CDR2 sequences are KGHSH and LQKENI.

This sequence joins TRBV7-2 and TRBJ2-1, with D possibly being TRBD1 (5 bases). Looked up from germline, CDR1 is SGHTA and CDR2 is FQGNSA. The CDR3 spans 16 residues. V lost 4 bases to trimming and J lost 4 bases, with 17 bases between them. CDR3 nucleotide sequence: TGTGCCAGCAGCTCCCAGGGCTTTCCTGGGTACAATGAGCAGTTCTTC. Translating it yields CASSSQGFPGYNEQFF.

The rearrangement links TRBV9 to TRBJ1-2, with a weak D call TRBD1 (6 bases). Germline CDR1 and CDR2: SGDLS and YYNGEE. The CDR3 covers 15 residues. V was pared by 4 bases and J by 2 bases, with 15 bases between. The CDR3 coding sequence is TGTGCCAGCAGCTCCACAGGGCGCGGAAACTATGGCTACACCTTC. Translated, it gives CASSSTGRGNYGYTF.